The 15 T cell receptor beta chains presented below share a single source sample, sequenced in a study of vaccination effects on CD4 cells after COVID-19. Only in-frame clones appear in the TCRdb table, and some are missing; sequencing was by immunoSEQ multiplex PCR. This sample yields under 25,000 clones, of which 70% to 75% are seen a single time; roughly 15% belongs to the top ten. For these receptors, no antigen is known. Under the ViraFEST assay, PBMC were stimulated with viral peptide pools so that antigen-specific CD4+ T cells expanded. Sequencing was performed afterwards. Isolating CD4+ T cells followed approximately 11 days of culture. The individual was infected with SARS-CoV-2 between March and December 2020, as confirmed by PCR. Sequenced material: CD4+ T cells from PBMCs cultured with SARS-CoV-2 spike peptides, taken before COVID-19 vaccination. The receptors come from a human donor who had a prior SARS-CoV-2 infection.

V is TRBV7-9 and J is TRBJ1-2; D call uncertain. V was clipped by 1 base and J by 6 bases, with 12 bases between them. This CDR3 comprises 14 residues. Germline V lookup: CDR1 SEHNR, CDR2 FQNEAQ (reference sequence). The CDR3 nucleotides are TGTGCCAGCAGCTTAGAACTCCAAGGTGATGGCTACACCTTC. The encoded protein is CASSLELQGDGYTF. The whole variable domain, filled in from reference TRBV7-9 and TRBJ1-2, reads DTGVSQNPRHKITKRGQNVTFRCDPISEHNRLYWYRQTLGQGPEFLTYFQNEAQLEKSRLLSDRFSAERPKGSFSTLEIQRTEQGDSAMYLCASSLELQGDGYTFGSGTRLTVV.

V gene TRBV7-9 combines with J gene TRBJ2-7; D ambiguous. The CDR3 runs 13 residues. The V and J ends lost 4 bases and 8 bases respectively, with 15 bases between them. CDR1 SEHNR and CDR2 FQNEAQ come from the germline V gene (reference sequence). The CDR3 spells CASSSPGIVQQYF. The CDR3 nucleotides are TGTGCCAGCAGCTCCCCAGGTATAGTTCAGCAGTACTTC. Combining the CDR3 with reference TRBV7-9 and TRBJ2-7 gives the whole variable domain DTGVSQNPRHKITKRGQNVTFRCDPISEHNRLYWYRQTLGQGPEFLTYFQNEAQLEKSRLLSDRFSAERPKGSFSTLEIQRTEQGDSAMYLCASSSPGIVQQYFGPGTRLTVT.

The rearrangement joins TRBV4-1 to TRBJ2-3; 12 bases fit TRBD2. The germline CDR1 and CDR2 sequences are MGHRA and YSYEKL. This CDR3 has 17 residues. J lost 6 bases, V lost 3 bases, and 10 bases had no gene match. As DNA, the CDR3 is TGCGCCAGCAGCCATCCCTCGACTAGCGGGAGCCGCGATACGCAGTATTTT. Translated: CASSHPSTSGSRDTQYF.

This rearrangement joins TRBV18 to TRBJ1-1; D uncertain. The CDR3 is 14 amino acids. Germline V gene sequence: CDR1 KGHSH, CDR2 LQKENI. V lost 3 bases, J lost 0 bases, and 8 bases lay in between. CDR3 protein: CASSPSFMNTEAFF. In nucleotides, the CDR3 is TGTGCCAGCTCACCCAGTTTTATGAACACTGAAGCTTTCTTT.

V gene TRBV11-2 combines with J gene TRBJ2-5; D ambiguous. This CDR3 region has 11 residues. The V end was cut by 2 bases, the J end by 5 bases, with 3 bases between. Germline-derived CDR1 and CDR2 are SGHAT and FQNNGV. The chain's CDR3 is CASSLTETQYF. The CDR3 nucleotides are TGTGCCAGCAGCTTAACGGAGACCCAGTACTTC.

The chain is built from TRBV6-5 and TRBJ1-6; 10 bases fit TRBD1. The ends lost 8 bases at V and 11 bases at J; junction bases unmatched: 9. Per germline, CDR1 MNHEY and CDR2 SVGAGI. The CDR3 contains 14 residues. The CDR3 is CASGTGEGLTPLHF. Here the CDR3 DNA reads TGTGCCAGCGGGACAGGGGAGGGTCTGACACCCCTCCACTTT.

The chain combines TRBV12-3 or TRBV12-4 with TRBJ2-5, with D hard to call. V was shortened by 6 bases and J by 5 bases, with 10 bases between the two germline ends. The CDR3 loop spans 12 amino acids. The CDR3 coding sequence is TGTGCCAGCAGCCCCCTCGGGGAGACCCAGTACTTC. Encoded protein: CASSPLGETQYF.

The chain employs TRBV21-1 and TRBJ2-7; no check of the table's D call, TRBD2, against the DNA was made. TRBV21-1 is tagged as a pseudogene. The CDR3 spans 17 residues. CDR3 region: CASSDKSRDWIYYEQYF. DNA for the CDR3: TGTGCCAGCAGCGATAAATCCCGGGACTGGATATACTACGAGCAGTACTTC.

The CDR3 is CASSSGGSSNEQFF. CDR3 bases: TGTGCCAGCAGCTCGGGGGGCAGTAGCAATGAGCAGTTCTTC. This chain uses TRBV7-2 with TRBJ2-1; perhaps TRBD2 as D (7 bases). Deletions cut 4 bases from V and 6 bases from J, with 13 bases between. The CDR3 consists of 14 residues. Per the germline V gene, CDR1 is SGHTA and CDR2 is FQGNSA.

V gene TRBV7-2 combines with J gene TRBJ1-4; D uncertain. Germline V lookup: CDR1 SGHTA, CDR2 FQGNSA. V lost 5 bases and J lost 7, with 11 bases in between. The CDR3 consists of 13 residues. The CDR3 loop reads CASSAAASEKLFF. In nucleotides, the CDR3 is TGTGCCAGCAGCGCGGCGGCGAGTGAAAAACTGTTTTTT.

There are a few counts of this clone. The chain recombines TRBV29-1 with TRBJ1-2; 7 bases align to TRBD1. V was pared by 7 bases and J by 4 bases, with 12 bases of the junction left unmatched. CDR3 length: 14 amino acids. The germline gives CDR1 SQVTM, CDR2 ANQGSEA. The CDR3 DNA follows: TGCAGCGCACTAGTAGGTCAGGGGGGCTATGGCTACACCTTC. Protein sequence: CSALVGQGGYGYTF.

V is TRBV28 and J is TRBJ1-1; maybe TRBD1 (6 bases). Deletions cut 6 bases from V and 1 base from J, with 15 bases between. Germline lookup yields CDR1 MDHEN and CDR2 SYDVKM. The CDR3 covers 15 residues. In DNA, the CDR3 is TGTGCCAGCAGGGGGCGGGGCAGGGGGAACACTGAAGCTTTCTTT. The encoded protein is CASRGRGRGNTEAFF.

The rearrangement uses TRBV5-4 and TRBJ2-7; D may be TRBD1 (8 bases). Deletions cut 4 bases from V and 0 bases from J, with 17 bases between. CDR1 is SGHNT and CDR2 is YYREEE in the germline V gene (reference sequence). There are 16 residues in the CDR3. CDR3 protein: CASSRGQGGSSYEQYF. The CDR3 nucleotides are TGTGCCAGCAGCCGCGGACAGGGCGGGAGCTCCTACGAGCAGTACTTC.

V usage is TRBV2 and J usage is TRBJ2-6; TRBD1 is a possible D gene (5 bases). Germline CDR1 and CDR2: SNHLY and FYNNEI. The V gene lost 6 bases and the J gene lost 2 bases, with 11 bases spanning the gap. The CDR3 runs to 15 residues. CDR3 sequence (DNA): TGTGCCAGCAGGCTACAGGAGACTGGGGCCAACGTCCTGACTTTC. Amino acid sequence: CASRLQETGANVLTF. The entire variable domain, with the rest obtained from reference TRBV2 and TRBJ2-6, is as follows: EPEVTQTPSHQVTQMGQEVILRCVPISNHLYFYWYRQILGQKVEFLVSFYNNEISEKSEIFDDQFSVERPDGSNFTLKIRSTKLEDSAMYFCASRLQETGANVLTFGAGSRLTVL.

V usage is TRBV29-1 and J usage is TRBJ2-7; 7 bases are a match to TRBD1. The length of the CDR3 is 13 residues. Germline CDR1 SQVTM, CDR2 ANQGSEA. Trimming removed 2 bases from V and 5 bases from J; junction bases left unmatched: 6. The CDR3 sequence: CSVEPTGVDEQYF. CDR3 nucleotides: TGCAGCGTTGAACCTACAGGGGTCGACGAGCAGTACTTC.